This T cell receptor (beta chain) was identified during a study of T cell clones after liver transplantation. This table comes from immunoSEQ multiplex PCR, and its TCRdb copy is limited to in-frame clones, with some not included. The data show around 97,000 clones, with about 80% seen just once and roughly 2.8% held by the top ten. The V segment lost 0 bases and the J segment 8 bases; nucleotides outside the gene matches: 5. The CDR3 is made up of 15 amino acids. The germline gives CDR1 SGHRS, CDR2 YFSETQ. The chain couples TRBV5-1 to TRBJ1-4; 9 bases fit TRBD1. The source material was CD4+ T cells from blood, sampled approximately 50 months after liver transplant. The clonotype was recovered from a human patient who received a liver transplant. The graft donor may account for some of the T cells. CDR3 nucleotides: TGCGCCAGCAGCTTGGCCGGGACAGGGTTGGAAAAACTGTTTTTT. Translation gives CASSLAGTGLEKLFF.